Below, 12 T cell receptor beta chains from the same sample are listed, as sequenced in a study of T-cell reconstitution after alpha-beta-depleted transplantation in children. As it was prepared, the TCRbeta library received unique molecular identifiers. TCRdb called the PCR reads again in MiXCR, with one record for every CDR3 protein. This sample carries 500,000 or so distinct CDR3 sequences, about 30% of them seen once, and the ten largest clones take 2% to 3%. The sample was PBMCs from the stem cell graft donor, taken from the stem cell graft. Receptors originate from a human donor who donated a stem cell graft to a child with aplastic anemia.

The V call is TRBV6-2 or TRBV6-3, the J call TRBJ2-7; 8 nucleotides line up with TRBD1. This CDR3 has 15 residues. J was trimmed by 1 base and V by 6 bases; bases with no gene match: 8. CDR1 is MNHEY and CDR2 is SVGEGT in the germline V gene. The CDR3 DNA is TGTGCCAGCAGCCGACGGGGACAGGCTTCCTACGAGCAGTACTTC. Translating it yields CASSRRGQASYEQYF.

The CDR3: CASSSQTGQPVQAYNQPQHF. Here the CDR3 DNA reads TGCGCCAGCAGCTCACAAACGGGACAGCCAGTCCAGGCCTACAATCAGCCCCAGCATTTT. The rearrangement links TRBV5-1 to TRBJ1-5, with 7 bases aligning to TRBD1. Germline CDR1 and CDR2: SGHRS and YFSETQ. The CDR3 extends over 20 amino acids. V lost 3 bases, J lost 3 bases, and 21 bases stayed unmatched. Full variable domain (outside the CDR3, taken from reference TRBV5-1 and TRBJ1-5): KAGVTQTPRYLIKTRGQQVTLSCSPISGHRSVSWYQQTPGQGLQFLFEYFSETQRNKGNFPGRFSGRQFSNSRSEMNVSTLELGDSALYLCASSSQTGQPVQAYNQPQHFGDGTRLSIL.

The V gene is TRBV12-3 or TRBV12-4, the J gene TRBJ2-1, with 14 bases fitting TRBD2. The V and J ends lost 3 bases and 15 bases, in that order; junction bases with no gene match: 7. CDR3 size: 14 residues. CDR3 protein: CASSFQGLAGAGFF. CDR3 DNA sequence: TGTGCCAGCAGTTTTCAGGGACTAGCGGGAGCTGGGTTCTTC.

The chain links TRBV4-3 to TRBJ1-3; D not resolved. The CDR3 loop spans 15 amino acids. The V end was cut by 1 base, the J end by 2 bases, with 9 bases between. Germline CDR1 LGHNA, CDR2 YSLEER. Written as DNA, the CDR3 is TGCGCCAGCAGCCAAGGGCCCGGGGCTGGAAACACCATATATTTT. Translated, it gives CASSQGPGAGNTIYF.

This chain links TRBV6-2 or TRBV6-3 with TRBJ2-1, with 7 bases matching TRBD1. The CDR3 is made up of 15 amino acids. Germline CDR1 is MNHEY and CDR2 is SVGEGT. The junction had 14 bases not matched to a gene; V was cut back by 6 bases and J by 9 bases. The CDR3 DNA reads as TGTGCCAGCAGACAGACAGGGCCCTTTTTCGGTGAGCAGTTCTTC. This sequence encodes CASRQTGPFFGEQFF.

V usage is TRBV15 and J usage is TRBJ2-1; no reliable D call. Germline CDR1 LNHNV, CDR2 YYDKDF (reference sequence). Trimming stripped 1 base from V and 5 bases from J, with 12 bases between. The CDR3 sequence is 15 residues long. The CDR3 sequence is CATSRVSGRNNEQFF. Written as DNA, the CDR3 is TGTGCCACCAGCAGAGTCTCTGGCAGAAACAATGAGCAGTTCTTC.

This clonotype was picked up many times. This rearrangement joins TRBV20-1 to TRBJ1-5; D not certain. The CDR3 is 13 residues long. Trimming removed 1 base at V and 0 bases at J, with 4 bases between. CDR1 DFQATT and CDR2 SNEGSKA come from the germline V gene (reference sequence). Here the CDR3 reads CSARGDSNQPQHF. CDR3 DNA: TGCAGTGCTAGAGGGGATAGCAATCAGCCCCAGCATTTT.

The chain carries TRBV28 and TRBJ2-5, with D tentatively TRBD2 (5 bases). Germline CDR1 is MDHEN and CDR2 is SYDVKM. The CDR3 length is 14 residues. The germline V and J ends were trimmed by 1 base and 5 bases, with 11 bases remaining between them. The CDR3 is CASSLYRERETQYF. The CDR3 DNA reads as TGTGCCAGCAGTTTATACCGGGAACGGGAGACCCAGTACTTC.

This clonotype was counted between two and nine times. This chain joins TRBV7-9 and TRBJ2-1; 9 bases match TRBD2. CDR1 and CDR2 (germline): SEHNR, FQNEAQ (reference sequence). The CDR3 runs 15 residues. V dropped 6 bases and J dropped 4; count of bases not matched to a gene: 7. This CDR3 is CASSRGLAGYNEQFF. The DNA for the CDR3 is TGTGCCAGCAGTCGGGGGCTAGCGGGATACAATGAGCAGTTCTTC.

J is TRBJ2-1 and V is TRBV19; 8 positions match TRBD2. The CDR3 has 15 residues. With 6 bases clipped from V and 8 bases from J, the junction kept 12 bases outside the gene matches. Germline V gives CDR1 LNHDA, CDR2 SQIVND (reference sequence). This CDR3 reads CASSLLGSGTYEQFF. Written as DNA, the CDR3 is TGTGCCAGTAGCCTTTTGGGTAGCGGGACGTATGAGCAGTTCTTC. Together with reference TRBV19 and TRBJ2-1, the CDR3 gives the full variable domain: DGGITQSPKYLFRKEGQNVTLSCEQNLNHDAMYWYRQDPGQGLRLIYYSQIVNDFQKGDIAEGYSVSREKKESFPLTVTSAQKNPTAFYLCASSLLGSGTYEQFFGPGTRLTVL.

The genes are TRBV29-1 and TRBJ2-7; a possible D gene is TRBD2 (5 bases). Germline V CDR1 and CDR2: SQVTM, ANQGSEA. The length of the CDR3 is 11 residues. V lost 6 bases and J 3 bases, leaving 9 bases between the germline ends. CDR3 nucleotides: TGCAGCGTAGGACGGGACTACGAGCAGTACTTC. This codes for CSVGRDYEQYF.

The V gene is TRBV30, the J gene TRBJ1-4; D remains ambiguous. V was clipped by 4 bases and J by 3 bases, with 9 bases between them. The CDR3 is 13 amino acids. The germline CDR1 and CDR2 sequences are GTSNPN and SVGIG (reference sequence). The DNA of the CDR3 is TGTGCCTGGACAAGGCTGGCTAATGAAAAACTGTTTTTT. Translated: CAWTRLANEKLFF.